The entry that follows covers one TCR beta chain sequence. This record comes from a study of CD8 T cells in Susac syndrome. Roughly 0.45 to 1 ug RNA was reverse transcribed with random hexamers. One entry per CDR3 protein, called by TCRdb with MiXCR from the immunoSEQ multiplex PCR reads. The sample yields 350,000 to 550,000 distinct CDR3 sequences, more than 70% seen once. CDR1 and CDR2 (germline): GTSNPN, SVGIG (reference sequence). V lost 3 bases, J lost 2 bases, and 4 bases lay in between. CDR3 length equals 12 residues. The sample comprised CD8+ T cells from PBMCs. The sequence was obtained from a human donor with multiple sclerosis. The V gene is TRBV30, the J gene TRBJ2-2, with unresolved D. The CDR3: CAWRVNTGELFF. The CDR3 DNA sequence: TGTGCCTGGAGAGTAAACACCGGGGAGCTGTTTTTT.